This is a list of T cell receptor beta chains from one sample in a study of siplizumab effects on memory and regulatory T cells. The table came from immunoSEQ multiplex PCR; TCRdb's copy has only in-frame clones and leaves some out. The data contain about 26,000 clones, roughly 88% of them seen just once; the ten biggest clones take up around a quarter. Sequencing input: memory CD4+ T cells sorted from blood. The receptors were gathered from a human donor in good health. Each CDR3 is given with its conserved first and last residue. A D gene is named only where the DNA matches it firmly. Only part of the rows carry a size: once, few, many, or a class if the clone is expanded.

d_gene: .; j_gene: TRBJ2-2; v_gene: TRBV9; abundance: .; CDR3nt: TGTGCCAGCAGCTCCCGGAATAGCGCGAACACCGGGGAGCTGTTTTTT; CDR3aa: CASSSRNSANTGELFF
d_gene: .; j_gene: TRBJ2-1; v_gene: TRBV13; abundance: .; CDR3nt: TGTGCCAGCAGCCCGTCCTTGAGAGGTAATGAGCAGTTCTTC; CDR3aa: CASSPSLRGNEQFF
d_gene: TRBD2; j_gene: TRBJ2-1; v_gene: TRBV11-3; abundance: .; CDR3nt: TGTGCCAGCAGCTTAGAGTCGGCAGCGGGGGGGAATGAGCAGTTCTTC; CDR3aa: CASSLESAAGGNEQFF
d_gene: .; j_gene: TRBJ1-1; v_gene: TRBV5-4; abundance: few; CDR3nt: TGTGCCAGCAGCTTGGAGGCAGGGCGGAACACTGAAGCTTTCTTT; CDR3aa: CASSLEAGRNTEAFF
d_gene: TRBD1; j_gene: TRBJ1-3; v_gene: TRBV4-2; abundance: .; CDR3nt: TGTGCCAGCAGCCAAGATAGGACAGGGACTGGAAACACCATATATTTT; CDR3aa: CASSQDRTGTGNTIYF
d_gene: TRBD1; j_gene: TRBJ1-4; v_gene: TRBV5-1; abundance: .; CDR3nt: TGCGCCAGCAGGACAGGGGGATTAACTAATGAAAAACTGTTTTTT; CDR3aa: CASRTGGLTNEKLFF
d_gene: .; j_gene: TRBJ1-4; v_gene: TRBV30; abundance: .; CDR3nt: TGTGCCTGGAGTGTACCTCCGGGTGAAAAACTGTTTTTT; CDR3aa: CAWSVPPGEKLFF
d_gene: .; j_gene: TRBJ1-6; v_gene: TRBV18; abundance: .; CDR3nt: TGTGCCAGCTCACCGATGGACTCCTATAATTCACCCCTCCACTTT; CDR3aa: CASSPMDSYNSPLHF
d_gene: .; j_gene: TRBJ2-3; v_gene: TRBV30; abundance: .; CDR3nt: TGTGCCTGGAGTGGCATGGGCGGACCCACAGATACGCAGTATTTT; CDR3aa: CAWSGMGGPTDTQYF
d_gene: TRBD1; j_gene: TRBJ2-5; v_gene: TRBV9; abundance: .; CDR3nt: TGTGCCAGCAGCGAGGGGCAGGGGGTGGAGACCCAGTACTTC; CDR3aa: CASSEGQGVETQYF
d_gene: TRBD1; j_gene: TRBJ1-1; v_gene: TRBV2; abundance: .; CDR3nt: TGTGCCAGCAGGCCTAGGACAGGGTCGGGGACTGAAGCTTTCTTT; CDR3aa: CASRPRTGSGTEAFF
d_gene: .; j_gene: TRBJ2-1; v_gene: TRBV6-6; abundance: .; CDR3nt: TGTGCCAGCAGTTACGACGGGTACAATGAGCAGTTCTTC; CDR3aa: CASSYDGYNEQFF
d_gene: TRBD2; j_gene: TRBJ2-3; v_gene: TRBV7-2; abundance: .; CDR3nt: TGTGCCAGTAGTCCGGGACTAGCGTCGGATACGCAGTATTTT; CDR3aa: CASSPGLASDTQYF
d_gene: TRBD2; j_gene: TRBJ2-2; v_gene: TRBV10-3; abundance: .; CDR3nt: TGTGCCATCAGTGACCACCGTGGGGAGGGGACCGGGGAGCTGTTTTTT; CDR3aa: CAISDHRGEGTGELFF
d_gene: TRBD1; j_gene: TRBJ1-4; v_gene: TRBV5-6; abundance: .; CDR3nt: TGTGCCAGCAGCTACTACAGGGGGCGGAATGAAAAACTGTTTTTT; CDR3aa: CASSYYRGRNEKLFF
d_gene: TRBD2; j_gene: TRBJ2-5; v_gene: TRBV19; abundance: .; CDR3nt: TGTGCCAGTAGTAGCGGGAGTAGTGTCCAAGAGACCCAGTACTTC; CDR3aa: CASSSGSSVQETQYF
d_gene: TRBD1; j_gene: TRBJ1-4; v_gene: TRBV30; abundance: .; CDR3nt: TGTGCCTTCAACAGGGGTGGAAATGAAAAACTGTTTTTT; CDR3aa: CAFNRGGNEKLFF
d_gene: .; j_gene: TRBJ1-2; v_gene: TRBV7-3; abundance: .; CDR3nt: TGTGCCAGCAGCTTGGGCAGGAACTATGGCTACACCTTC; CDR3aa: CASSLGRNYGYTF
d_gene: .; j_gene: TRBJ1-2; v_gene: TRBV5-4; abundance: .; CDR3nt: TGTGCCAGCAGCTCTCAGGGAGGCGGCTATGGCTACACCTTC; CDR3aa: CASSSQGGGYGYTF
d_gene: .; j_gene: TRBJ2-3; v_gene: TRBV7-3; abundance: .; CDR3nt: TGTGCCAGCAGCTTAACGGGTAGGGGCACAGATACGCAGTATTTT; CDR3aa: CASSLTGRGTDTQYF
d_gene: .; j_gene: TRBJ1-1; v_gene: TRBV5-1; abundance: .; CDR3nt: TGCGCCAGCAGCGATCCAGCGAACACTGAAGCTTTCTTT; CDR3aa: CASSDPANTEAFF
d_gene: TRBD1; j_gene: TRBJ1-3; v_gene: TRBV30; abundance: .; CDR3nt: TGTGCCTGGAGCTGGGACAGGGCACTCGGTGGAAACACCATATATTTT; CDR3aa: CAWSWDRALGGNTIYF
d_gene: .; j_gene: TRBJ2-7; v_gene: TRBV5-1; abundance: .; CDR3nt: TGCGCCAGCAGCTCCCGAGGGACCGATACCTACGAGCAGTACTTC; CDR3aa: CASSSRGTDTYEQYF
d_gene: .; j_gene: TRBJ2-3; v_gene: TRBV28; abundance: .; CDR3nt: TGTGCCAGCATCAGCCCCGGCACAGATACGCAGTATTTT; CDR3aa: CASISPGTDTQYF
d_gene: TRBD2; j_gene: TRBJ2-1; v_gene: TRBV29-1; abundance: .; CDR3nt: TGCAGCGTTGAGGGTAGCGGGAGTAGGCATGAGCAGTTCTTC; CDR3aa: CSVEGSGSRHEQFF
d_gene: TRBD1; j_gene: TRBJ2-5; v_gene: TRBV2; abundance: once; CDR3nt: TGTGCCAGTCAGGGGGCGAGAGAGACCCAGTACTTC; CDR3aa: CASQGARETQYF
d_gene: .; j_gene: TRBJ1-6; v_gene: TRBV30; abundance: few; CDR3nt: TGTGCCTCCCGTAAAGGGGGCTCCTATAATTCACCCCTCCACTTT; CDR3aa: CASRKGGSYNSPLHF
d_gene: .; j_gene: TRBJ2-3; v_gene: TRBV19; abundance: once; CDR3nt: TGTGCCAGTAATGAAAGACTCACAGATACGCAGTATTTT; CDR3aa: CASNERLTDTQYF
d_gene: TRBD2; j_gene: TRBJ2-3; v_gene: TRBV6-6; abundance: .; CDR3nt: TGTGCCAGCAGTTACGGTGCGGGAGGGCCGTCAGATACGCAGTATTTT; CDR3aa: CASSYGAGGPSDTQYF
d_gene: .; j_gene: TRBJ2-5; v_gene: TRBV29-1; abundance: .; CDR3nt: TGCAGCGTTGGCAGGGGCAGAGAGACCCAGTACTTC; CDR3aa: CSVGRGRETQYF
d_gene: .; j_gene: TRBJ2-1; v_gene: TRBV27; abundance: .; CDR3nt: TGTGCCAGCAGTTCGGGACCGGTTGGCAATGAGCAGTTCTTC; CDR3aa: CASSSGPVGNEQFF
d_gene: TRBD2; j_gene: TRBJ2-5; v_gene: TRBV18; abundance: .; CDR3nt: TGTGCCAGCTCGAGACTAGCGGGAGAAGAGACCCAGTACTTC; CDR3aa: CASSRLAGEETQYF
d_gene: TRBD2; j_gene: TRBJ2-3; v_gene: TRBV7-9; abundance: .; CDR3nt: TGTGCCAGCTTAAGACTAGCGGGAGCAGATACGCAGTATTTT; CDR3aa: CASLRLAGADTQYF
d_gene: .; j_gene: TRBJ2-2; v_gene: TRBV11-3; abundance: .; CDR3nt: TGTGCCAGCAGCTTAGTTGGTGCGGCCGGGGAGCTGTTTTTT; CDR3aa: CASSLVGAAGELFF
d_gene: TRBD1; j_gene: TRBJ2-3; v_gene: TRBV14; abundance: .; CDR3nt: TGTGCCAGCAGCCAACGAACAGGGGGCACAGATACGCAGTATTTT; CDR3aa: CASSQRTGGTDTQYF
d_gene: .; j_gene: TRBJ2-1; v_gene: TRBV11-3; abundance: .; CDR3nt: TGTGCCAGCAGCTTAGGGTGGAGTGGAACCTACAATGAGCAGTTCTTC; CDR3aa: CASSLGWSGTYNEQFF
d_gene: TRBD2; j_gene: TRBJ2-7; v_gene: TRBV27; abundance: .; CDR3nt: TGTGCCAGCAGAAGCGGGAGCTACTACGAGCAGTACTTC; CDR3aa: CASRSGSYYEQYF
d_gene: .; j_gene: TRBJ1-5; v_gene: TRBV7-2; abundance: .; CDR3nt: TGTGCCAGCAGCTTCACCCATCAGCCCCAGCATTTT; CDR3aa: CASSFTHQPQHF
d_gene: TRBD2; j_gene: TRBJ2-7; v_gene: TRBV28; abundance: .; CDR3nt: TGTGCCAGCAGTTTACTGGGACTAGCGGGAGGATCCTCCTACGAGCAGTACTTC; CDR3aa: CASSLLGLAGGSSYEQYF
d_gene: .; j_gene: TRBJ1-6; v_gene: TRBV27; abundance: .; CDR3nt: TGTGCCAGCAGTTTGAGCTCCTATAATTCACCCCTCCACTTT; CDR3aa: CASSLSSYNSPLHF
d_gene: .; j_gene: TRBJ2-5; v_gene: TRBV4-1; abundance: .; CDR3nt: TGCGCCAGCAGCCGAGGAGCGGGCCTTGAGACCCAGTACTTC; CDR3aa: CASSRGAGLETQYF
d_gene: TRBD1; j_gene: TRBJ2-1; v_gene: TRBV9; abundance: .; CDR3nt: TGTGCCAGCAGCCCAGAATTCCAGGGGGCCGCTGAGCAGTTCTTC; CDR3aa: CASSPEFQGAAEQFF
d_gene: .; j_gene: TRBJ1-3; v_gene: TRBV5-5; abundance: .; CDR3nt: TGTGCCAGCAGCTTCATTTCAGGGGTGGCTGGAAACACCATATATTTT; CDR3aa: CASSFISGVAGNTIYF
d_gene: .; j_gene: TRBJ2-3; v_gene: TRBV18; abundance: once; CDR3nt: TGTGCCAGCTCACGGGGGACGCTCACAGATACGCAGTATTTT; CDR3aa: CASSRGTLTDTQYF
d_gene: .; j_gene: TRBJ1-1; v_gene: TRBV6-5; abundance: .; CDR3nt: TGTGCCAGCCGGCCAGCGGCGAACACTGAAGCTTTCTTT; CDR3aa: CASRPAANTEAFF
d_gene: .; j_gene: TRBJ2-3; v_gene: TRBV19; abundance: .; CDR3nt: TGTGCCAGTAGTAGAAGCACAGATACGCAGTATTTT; CDR3aa: CASSRSTDTQYF
d_gene: .; j_gene: TRBJ1-3; v_gene: TRBV6-5; abundance: .; CDR3nt: TGTGCCAGCAGTTTCCAGCGCGGGGACTCTGGAAACACCATATATTTT; CDR3aa: CASSFQRGDSGNTIYF
d_gene: .; j_gene: TRBJ2-3; v_gene: TRBV28; abundance: once; CDR3nt: TGTGCCAGCAGTTTTATAACCGCGGATACGCAGTATTTT; CDR3aa: CASSFITADTQYF
d_gene: .; j_gene: TRBJ1-1; v_gene: TRBV5-1; abundance: .; CDR3nt: TGCGCCAGCAGCTACAATAGGGGATCTGAAGCTTTCTTT; CDR3aa: CASSYNRGSEAFF
d_gene: .; j_gene: TRBJ2-6; v_gene: TRBV4-1; abundance: .; CDR3nt: TGCGCCAGCAGCCAAGATTTACGTGTTGGGGCCAACGTCCTGACTTTC; CDR3aa: CASSQDLRVGANVLTF